A single sample gave rise to the 15 T cell receptor beta chains below, sequenced in a study of graft-versus-host responses after intestinal transplantation. Here immunoSEQ multiplex PCR was the method, and the copy in TCRdb shows in-frame clones only, minus some. The profile shows approximately 90,000 clones, 75% to 95% of them singletons. No antigens are known for them. Sequences were derived from unstimulated CD8+ T cells sorted from spleen or lymph node cells, sampled before transplant. These receptors were collected from a human donor who was the organ donor for an intestinal transplant.

The rearrangement uses TRBV11-2 and TRBJ1-4; no reliable D call. CDR3 length: 12 residues. CDR1 is SGHAT, CDR2 FQNNGV, per germline. The germline V and J ends were trimmed by 2 bases and 7 bases, with 5 bases remaining between them. The CDR3 loop is CASSLRSEKLFF. For the CDR3, the DNA is TGTGCCAGCAGCTTACGGTCTGAAAAACTGTTTTTT.

V gene TRBV4-1 combines with J gene TRBJ2-7, with D maybe TRBD1 (6 bases). CDR3 length: 14 residues. V lost 2 bases to trimming and J lost 3 bases, with 11 bases between them. Germline CDR1 reads MGHRA; CDR2 reads YSYEKL. The CDR3 DNA reads TGCGCCAGCAGCCAAACCCCACAGGGCTACGAGCAGTACTTC. Translated: CASSQTPQGYEQYF.

The V gene is TRBV7-9, the J gene TRBJ2-1; D ambiguous. Germline CDR1 reads SEHNR; CDR2 reads FQNEAQ (reference sequence). The CDR3 covers 15 residues. Trimming took off 3 bases at V and 4 bases at J, with 13 bases between the two ends. CDR3 DNA: TGTGCCAGCAGCTTGATACCTTCGGAGTACAATGAGCAGTTCTTC. Its translation: CASSLIPSEYNEQFF. The full variable domain, rest sourced from reference TRBV7-9 and TRBJ2-1, is DTGVSQNPRHKITKRGQNVTFRCDPISEHNRLYWYRQTLGQGPEFLTYFQNEAQLEKSRLLSDRFSAERPKGSFSTLEIQRTEQGDSAMYLCASSLIPSEYNEQFFGPGTRLTVL.

The chain uses TRBV18 and TRBJ2-3; weak D call: TRBD2 (6 bases). The CDR3 covers 14 residues. Germline V CDR1 and CDR2: KGHSH, LQKENI. Trimming cost V 3 bases and J 6 bases, with 13 bases left between them. CDR3 nucleotide sequence: TGTGCCAGCTCACCGGTAGCTAGCGCGGATACGCAGTATTTT. Protein product: CASSPVASADTQYF.

The V call is TRBV7-6, the J call TRBJ2-2; 10 bases are a match to TRBD1. CDR1 SGHVS and CDR2 FNYEAQ come from the germline V gene. CDR3 length: 15 residues. V shed 5 bases and J 3 bases; nucleotides not matched to a gene: 3. The CDR3 nucleotides read TGTGCCAGCAGCCCAGGGACAGGGGACACCGGGGAGCTGTTTTTT. Translated, it gives CASSPGTGDTGELFF.

V is TRBV5-1 and J is TRBJ2-3; 8 bases are shared with TRBD2. Per germline, CDR1 SGHRS and CDR2 YFSETQ. Unmatched junction bases numbered 16, after V lost 4 bases and J lost 3 bases. This CDR3 is 18 amino acids long. Here the CDR3 DNA reads TGCGCCAGCAGCCTTGAGGGTAGCGGGATACCGGGTACAGATACGCAGTATTTT. Protein: CASSLEGSGIPGTDTQYF.

V gene TRBV9 combines with J gene TRBJ2-7; 8 bases fit TRBD2. The CDR3 sequence is 14 residues long. With V trimmed by 3 bases and J by 2 bases, 4 bases remained unmatched. Germline V gene data show CDR1 as SGDLS and CDR2 as YYNGEE. In DNA form, the CDR3 reads TGTGCCAGCAGCGCTACTAGCGGTGCCTACGAGCAGTACTTC. Translating it yields CASSATSGAYEQYF.

The chain is built from TRBV6-5 and TRBJ1-6, with 7 bases matching TRBD1. Trimming took 5 bases from V and 4 from J; bases not matched to a gene: 5. The CDR3 totals 15 residues. Germline assignment: CDR1 MNHEY and CDR2 SVGAGI. The CDR3 reads CASSVWDSYNSPLHF. The CDR3 coding sequence is TGTGCCAGCAGTGTTTGGGACAGTTATAATTCACCCCTCCACTTT.

The J gene is TRBJ2-7, the V gene TRBV6-1; a weak D match, TRBD1 (5 bases). Germline V CDR1 and CDR2: MNHNS, SASEGT. CDR3 length: 13 amino acids. The ends were cut back, 7 bases at V and 2 bases at J, with 12 bases in the middle. This CDR3 reads CASNIQETYEQYF. CDR3 DNA sequence: TGTGCCAGCAACATACAGGAGACCTACGAGCAGTACTTC.

This chain joins TRBV4-2 and TRBJ2-7, with 9 bases aligning to TRBD2. The CDR3 extends over 16 amino acids. The V segment lost 0 bases and the J segment 2 bases; nucleotides outside the gene matches: 5. Germline-derived CDR1 and CDR2 are LGHNA and YNFKEQ. In DNA form, the CDR3 reads TGTGCCAGCAGCCAAGAAGCTAGCGGGACAACCTACGAGCAGTACTTC. Residues: CASSQEASGTTYEQYF.

This sequence joins TRBV7-2 and TRBJ1-3, with a possible D match to TRBD1 (5 bases). CDR1 and CDR2 (germline): SGHTA, FQGNSA. This CDR3 comprises 16 residues. V lost 1 base, J lost 0 bases, and 10 bases lay in between. The CDR3: CASSLVDSYSGNTIYF. The CDR3 DNA reads TGTGCCAGCAGCTTAGTTGACAGCTACTCTGGAAACACCATATATTTT. Drawing the rest from reference TRBV7-2 and TRBJ1-3, the complete variable domain is GAGVSQSPSNKVTEKGKDVELRCDPISGHTALYWYRQSLGQGLEFLIYFQGNSAPDKSGLPSDRFSAERTGGSVSTLTIQRTQQEDSAVYLCASSLVDSYSGNTIYFGEGSWLTVV.

The chain couples TRBV4-1 to TRBJ2-7; no definite D call. Trimming stripped 3 bases from V and 3 bases from J, with 9 bases between. The CDR3 loop spans 13 amino acids. Germline CDR1 and CDR2: MGHRA and YSYEKL. CDR3 bases: TGCGCCAGCAGCCACCTCTCGGGCTACGAGCAGTACTTC. Amino acid sequence: CASSHLSGYEQYF.

The rearrangement joins TRBV7-2 to TRBJ2-7, with 7 bases lining up with TRBD2. The germline CDR1 and CDR2 sequences are SGHTA and FQGNSA. The CDR3 covers 14 residues. After removal of 5 bases from V and 2 bases from J, the junction contained 6 bases not matched to a gene. The chain's CDR3 is CASSPGTNTYEQYF. In nucleotides, the CDR3 is TGTGCCAGCAGCCCCGGGACTAACACCTACGAGCAGTACTTC.

The genes are TRBV2 and TRBJ2-5; 9 nucleotides match TRBD1. The tail of the sequence fits TRBJ2-7 better, so the J call may be wrong. The CDR3 is made up of 16 amino acids. CDR1 SNHLY and CDR2 FYNNEI come from the germline V gene. The CDR3 spells CASSEGPGQGFYEQYF. The CDR3 bases are TGTGCCAGCAGTGAGGGTCCTGGACAGGGGTTCTACGAGCAGTACTTC.

V usage is TRBV6-5 and J usage is TRBJ2-2; tentative D call: TRBD2 (5 bases). The CDR3 consists of 13 residues. Germline lookup yields CDR1 MNHEY and CDR2 SVGAGI. V was clipped by 2 bases and J by 8 bases, with 9 bases between them. CDR3: CASSYEGPGELFF. For the CDR3, the DNA is TGTGCCAGCAGTTACGAGGGCCCGGGGGAGCTGTTTTTT.